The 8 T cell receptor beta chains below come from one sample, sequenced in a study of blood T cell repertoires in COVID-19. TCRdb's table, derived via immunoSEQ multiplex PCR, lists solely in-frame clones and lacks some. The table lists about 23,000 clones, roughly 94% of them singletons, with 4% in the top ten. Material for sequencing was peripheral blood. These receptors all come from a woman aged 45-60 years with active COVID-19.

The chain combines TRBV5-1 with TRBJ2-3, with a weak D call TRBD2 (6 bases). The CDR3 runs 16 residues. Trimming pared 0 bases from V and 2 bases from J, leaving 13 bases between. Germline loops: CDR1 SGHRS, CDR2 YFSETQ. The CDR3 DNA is TGCGCCAGCAGCTTGGGGGTCGGGGGACCCACAGATACGCAGTATTTT. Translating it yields CASSLGVGGPTDTQYF.

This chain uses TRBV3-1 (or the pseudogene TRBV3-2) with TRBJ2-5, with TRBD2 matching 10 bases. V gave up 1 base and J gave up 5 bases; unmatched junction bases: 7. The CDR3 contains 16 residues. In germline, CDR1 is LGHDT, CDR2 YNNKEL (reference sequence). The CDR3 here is CASSQGKRGGRETQYF. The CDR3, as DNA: TGTGCCAGCAGCCAAGGAAAGCGGGGGGGTAGGGAGACCCAGTACTTC.

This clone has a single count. CDR3 sequence reads: CASSIGGGGSDEQFF. For the CDR3, the DNA is TGTGCCAGTAGTATAGGCGGGGGGGGAAGCGATGAGCAGTTCTTC. V gene TRBV19 combines with J gene TRBJ2-1; 9 bases are a match to TRBD2. With V trimmed by 1 base and J by 8 bases, 6 bases remained unmatched. The length of the CDR3 is 15 residues. The germline gives CDR1 LNHDA, CDR2 SQIVND (reference sequence).

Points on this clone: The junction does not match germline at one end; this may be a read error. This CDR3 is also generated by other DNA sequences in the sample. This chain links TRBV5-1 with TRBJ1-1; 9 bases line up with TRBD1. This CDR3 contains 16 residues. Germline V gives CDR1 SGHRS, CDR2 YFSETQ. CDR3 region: CASSGTGSGSLTEAFF. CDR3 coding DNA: TGCGCCAGCAGCGGGACAGGGTCGGGATCGTTGACTGAAGCCTTCTTT.

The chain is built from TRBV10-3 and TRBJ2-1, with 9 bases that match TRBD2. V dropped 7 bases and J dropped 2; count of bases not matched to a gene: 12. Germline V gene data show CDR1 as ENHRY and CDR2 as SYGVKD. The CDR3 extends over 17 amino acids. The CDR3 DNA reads TGTGCCATCACAGCAAGTAGCGGGAGAGAAACCTACAATGAGCAGTTCTTC. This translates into CAITASSGRETYNEQFF.

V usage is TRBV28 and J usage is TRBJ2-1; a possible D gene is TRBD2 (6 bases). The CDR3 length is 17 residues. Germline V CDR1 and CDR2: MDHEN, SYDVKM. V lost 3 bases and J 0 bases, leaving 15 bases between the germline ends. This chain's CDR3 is CASSFFAGRPSYNEQFF. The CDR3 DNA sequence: TGTGCCAGCAGTTTCTTTGCGGGACGACCCTCCTACAATGAGCAGTTCTTC.

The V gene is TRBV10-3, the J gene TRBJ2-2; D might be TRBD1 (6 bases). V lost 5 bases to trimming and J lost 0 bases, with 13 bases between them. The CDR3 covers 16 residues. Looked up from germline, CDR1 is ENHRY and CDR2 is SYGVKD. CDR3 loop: CAISFVGTPNTGELFF. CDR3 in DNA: TGTGCCATCAGTTTTGTAGGGACACCGAACACCGGGGAGCTGTTTTTT.

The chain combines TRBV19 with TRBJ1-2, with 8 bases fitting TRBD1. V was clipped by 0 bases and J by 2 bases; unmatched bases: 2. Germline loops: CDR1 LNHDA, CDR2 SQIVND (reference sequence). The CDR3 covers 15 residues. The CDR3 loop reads CASSIDRTGNYGYTF. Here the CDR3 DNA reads TGTGCCAGTAGTATAGATAGGACAGGGAACTATGGCTACACCTTC.